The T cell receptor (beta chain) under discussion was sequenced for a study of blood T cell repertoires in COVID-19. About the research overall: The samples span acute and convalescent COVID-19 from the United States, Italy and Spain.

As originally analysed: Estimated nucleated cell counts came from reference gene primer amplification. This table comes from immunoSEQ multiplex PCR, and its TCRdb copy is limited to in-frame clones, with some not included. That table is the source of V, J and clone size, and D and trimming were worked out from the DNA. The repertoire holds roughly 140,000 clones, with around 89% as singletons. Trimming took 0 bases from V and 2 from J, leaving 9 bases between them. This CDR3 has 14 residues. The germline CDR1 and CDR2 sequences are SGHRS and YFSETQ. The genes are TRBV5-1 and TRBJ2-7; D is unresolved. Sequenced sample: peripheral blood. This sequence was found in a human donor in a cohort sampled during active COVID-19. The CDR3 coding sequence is TGCGCCAGCAGCTTGGCCACTCCCCCCTACGAGCAGTACTTC. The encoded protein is CASSLATPPYEQYF.